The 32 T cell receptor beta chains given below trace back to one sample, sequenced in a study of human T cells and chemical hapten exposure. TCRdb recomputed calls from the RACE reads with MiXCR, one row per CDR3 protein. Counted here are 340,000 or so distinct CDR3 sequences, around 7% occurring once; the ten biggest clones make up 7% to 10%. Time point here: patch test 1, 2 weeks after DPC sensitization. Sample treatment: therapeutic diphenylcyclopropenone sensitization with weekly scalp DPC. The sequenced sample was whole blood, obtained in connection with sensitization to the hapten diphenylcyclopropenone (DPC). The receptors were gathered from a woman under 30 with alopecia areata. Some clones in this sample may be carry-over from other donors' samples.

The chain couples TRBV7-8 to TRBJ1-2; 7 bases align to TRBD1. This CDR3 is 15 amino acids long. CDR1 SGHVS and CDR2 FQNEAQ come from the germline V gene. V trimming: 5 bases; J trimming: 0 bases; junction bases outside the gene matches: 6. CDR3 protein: CASSNRGPSNYGYTF. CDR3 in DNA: TGTGCCAGCAGCAACAGGGGCCCCTCTAACTATGGCTACACCTTC. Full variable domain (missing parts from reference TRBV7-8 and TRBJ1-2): GAGVSQSPRYKVAKRGQDVALRCDPISGHVSLFWYQQALGQGPEFLTYFQNEAQLDKSGLPSDRFFAERPEGSVSTLKIQRTQQEDSAVYLCASSNRGPSNYGYTFGSGTRLTVV.

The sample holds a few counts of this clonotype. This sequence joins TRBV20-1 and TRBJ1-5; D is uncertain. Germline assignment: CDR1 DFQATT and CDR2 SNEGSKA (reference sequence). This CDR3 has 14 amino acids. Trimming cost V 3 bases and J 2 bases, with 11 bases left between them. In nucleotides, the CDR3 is TGCAGTGCTAGGGGGTTGCTGGGCAATCAGCCCCAGCATTTT. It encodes CSARGLLGNQPQHF.

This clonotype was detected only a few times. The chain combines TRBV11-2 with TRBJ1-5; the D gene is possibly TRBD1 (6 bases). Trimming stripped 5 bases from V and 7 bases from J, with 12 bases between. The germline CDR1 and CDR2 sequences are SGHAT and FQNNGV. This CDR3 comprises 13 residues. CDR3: CASSIDRRQPQHF. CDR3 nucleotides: TGTGCCAGCAGCATCGACAGGAGGCAGCCCCAGCATTTT.

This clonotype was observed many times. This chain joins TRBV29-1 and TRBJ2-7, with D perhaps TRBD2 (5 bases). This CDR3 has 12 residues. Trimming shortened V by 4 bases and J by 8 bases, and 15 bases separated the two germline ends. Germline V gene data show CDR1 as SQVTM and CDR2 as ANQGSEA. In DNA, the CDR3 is TGCAGCGTTGCTGAGGGCGCGAAGAAGCAGTACTTC. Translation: CSVAEGAKKQYF.

CDR3 amino acids: CSVSASGGNEQFF. The CDR3 nucleotides are TGCAGCGTTTCGGCGTCAGGGGGCAATGAGCAGTTCTTC. The rearrangement uses TRBV29-1 and TRBJ2-1; TRBD1 matches 7 bases. The CDR3 is made up of 13 amino acids. The germline V gene has CDR1 SQVTM and CDR2 ANQGSEA. V was pared by 5 bases and J by 6 bases, with 7 bases of the junction left unmatched.

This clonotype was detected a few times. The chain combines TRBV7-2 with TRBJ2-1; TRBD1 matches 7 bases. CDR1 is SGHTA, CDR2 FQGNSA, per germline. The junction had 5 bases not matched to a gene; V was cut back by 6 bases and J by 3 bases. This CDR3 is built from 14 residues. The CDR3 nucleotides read TGTGCCAGCAGTAGGGACAGCCTCTACAATGAGCAGTTCTTC. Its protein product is CASSRDSLYNEQFF.

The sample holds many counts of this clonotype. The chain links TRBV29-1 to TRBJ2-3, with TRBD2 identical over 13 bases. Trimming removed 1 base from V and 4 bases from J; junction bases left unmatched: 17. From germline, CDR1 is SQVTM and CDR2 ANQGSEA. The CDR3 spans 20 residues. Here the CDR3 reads CSVEGALAGGQSLGADTQYF. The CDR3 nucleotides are TGCAGCGTTGAAGGGGCACTAGCGGGGGGGCAGAGCCTTGGGGCAGATACGCAGTATTTT.

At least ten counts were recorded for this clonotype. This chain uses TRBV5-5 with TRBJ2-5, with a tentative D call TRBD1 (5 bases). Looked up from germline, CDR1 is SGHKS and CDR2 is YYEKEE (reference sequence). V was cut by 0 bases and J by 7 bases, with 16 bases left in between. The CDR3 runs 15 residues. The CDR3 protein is CASSLAFPGPGTQYF. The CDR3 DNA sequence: TGTGCCAGCAGCTTGGCCTTTCCAGGGCCGGGGACCCAGTACTTC.

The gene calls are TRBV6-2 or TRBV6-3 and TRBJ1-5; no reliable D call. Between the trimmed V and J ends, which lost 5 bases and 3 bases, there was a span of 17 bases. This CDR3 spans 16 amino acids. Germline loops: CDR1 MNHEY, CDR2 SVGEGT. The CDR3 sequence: CASSLQGLTINQPQHF. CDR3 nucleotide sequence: TGTGCCAGCAGTCTACAAGGACTCACTATCAATCAGCCCCAGCATTTT.

CDR3 DNA: TGTGCCAGCAGACCCCAGGGGGTTGCTGGAAACACCATATATTTT. Translated, it gives CASRPQGVAGNTIYF. J is TRBJ1-3 and V is TRBV7-2, with TRBD1 matching 7 bases. The germline V gene encodes CDR1 SGHTA and CDR2 FQGNSA. V lost 6 bases to trimming and J lost 2 bases; unmatched junction nucleotides: 7. The CDR3 is made up of 15 amino acids.

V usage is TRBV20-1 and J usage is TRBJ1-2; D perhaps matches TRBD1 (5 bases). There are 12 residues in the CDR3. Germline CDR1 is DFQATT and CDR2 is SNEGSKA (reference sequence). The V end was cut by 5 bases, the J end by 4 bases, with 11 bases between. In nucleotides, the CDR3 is TGCAGTGCTGGGGACTTTAGCTATGGCTACACCTTC. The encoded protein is CSAGDFSYGYTF.

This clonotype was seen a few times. CDR3 nucleotides: TGTGCCACCGCAATCCGGGACAGGGAAGGCGAGCAGTACTTC. This gives the protein CATAIRDREGEQYF. J is TRBJ2-7 and V is TRBV21-1; the DNA was not used to check the table's D call, TRBD1. TRBV21-1 represents a pseudogene. The CDR3 runs to 14 residues.

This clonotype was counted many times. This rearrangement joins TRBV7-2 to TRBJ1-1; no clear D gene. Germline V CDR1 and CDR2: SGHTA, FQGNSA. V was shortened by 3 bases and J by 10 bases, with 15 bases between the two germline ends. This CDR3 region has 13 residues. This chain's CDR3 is CASSFLGNLRAFF. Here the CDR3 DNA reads TGTGCCAGCAGCTTTCTCGGAAACTTGCGAGCTTTCTTT.

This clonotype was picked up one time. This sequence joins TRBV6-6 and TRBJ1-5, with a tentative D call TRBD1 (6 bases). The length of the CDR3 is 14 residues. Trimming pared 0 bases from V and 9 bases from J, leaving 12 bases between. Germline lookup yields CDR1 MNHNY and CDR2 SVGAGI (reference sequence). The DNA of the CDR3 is TGTGCCAGCAGTTACTCGGGGGGCTCTCGGCCCCAGCATTTT. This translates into CASSYSGGSRPQHF.

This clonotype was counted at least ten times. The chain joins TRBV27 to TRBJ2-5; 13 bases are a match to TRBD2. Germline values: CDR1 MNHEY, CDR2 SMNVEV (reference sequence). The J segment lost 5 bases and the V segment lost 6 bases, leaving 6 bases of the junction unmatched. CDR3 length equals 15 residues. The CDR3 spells CASRTSGGAYETQYF. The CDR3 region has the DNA TGTGCCAGCAGAACTAGCGGGGGGGCCTACGAGACCCAGTACTTC.

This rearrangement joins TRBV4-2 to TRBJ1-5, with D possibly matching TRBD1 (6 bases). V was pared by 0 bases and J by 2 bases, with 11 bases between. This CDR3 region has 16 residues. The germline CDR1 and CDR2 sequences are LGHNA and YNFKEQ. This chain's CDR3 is CASSQEDRQGNQPQHF. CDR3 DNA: TGTGCCAGCAGCCAAGAAGATCGACAGGGCAATCAGCCCCAGCATTTT.

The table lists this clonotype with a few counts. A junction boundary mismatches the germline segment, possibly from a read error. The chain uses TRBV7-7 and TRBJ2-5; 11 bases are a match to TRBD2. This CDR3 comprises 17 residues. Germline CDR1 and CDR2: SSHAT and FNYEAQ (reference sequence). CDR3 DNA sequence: TGTGCTAGCAGCTTTCGATCTATAGCGGGGGGGCCGGAGACCCAGTACTTC. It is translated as CASSFRSIAGGPETQYF.

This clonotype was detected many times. The CDR3 sequence: CSVHNRGAGGIYGYTF. As DNA, the CDR3 is TGCAGCGTTCACAATCGAGGGGCAGGGGGCATCTATGGCTACACCTTC. The chain is built from TRBV29-1 and TRBJ1-2, with 8 bases fitting TRBD1. Germline-derived CDR1 and CDR2 are SQVTM and ANQGSEA. The CDR3 totals 16 residues. V shed 5 bases, J shed 4 bases, and the junction held 15 bases outside the gene matches.

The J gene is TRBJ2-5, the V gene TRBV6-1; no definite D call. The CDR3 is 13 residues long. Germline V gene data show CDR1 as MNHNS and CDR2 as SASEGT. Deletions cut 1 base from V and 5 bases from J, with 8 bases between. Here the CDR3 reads CASSEVSMETQYF. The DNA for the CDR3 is TGTGCCAGCAGTGAAGTGTCCATGGAGACCCAGTACTTC.

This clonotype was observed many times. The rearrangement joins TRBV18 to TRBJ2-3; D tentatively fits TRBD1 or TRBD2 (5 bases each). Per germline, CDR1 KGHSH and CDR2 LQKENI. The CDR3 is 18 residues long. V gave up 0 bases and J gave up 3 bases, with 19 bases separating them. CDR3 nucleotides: TGTGCCAGCTCACCACCTCGCCTTTCGTCAGGGACGACAGATACGCAGTATTTT. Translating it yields CASSPPRLSSGTTDTQYF.

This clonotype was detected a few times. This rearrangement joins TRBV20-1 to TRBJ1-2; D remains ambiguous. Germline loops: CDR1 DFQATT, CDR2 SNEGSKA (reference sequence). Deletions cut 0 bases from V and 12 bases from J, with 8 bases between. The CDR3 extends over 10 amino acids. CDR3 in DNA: TGCAGTGCTAGAGAATGGTTCCACACCTTC. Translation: CSAREWFHTF.

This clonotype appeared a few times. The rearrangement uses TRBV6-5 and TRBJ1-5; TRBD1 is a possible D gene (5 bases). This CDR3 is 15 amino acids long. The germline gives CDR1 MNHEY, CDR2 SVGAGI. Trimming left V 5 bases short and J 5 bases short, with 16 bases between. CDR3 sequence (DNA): TGTGCCAGCAGTCGCCAGGCAGGGTCCCATCAGCCCCAGCATTTT. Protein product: CASSRQAGSHQPQHF.

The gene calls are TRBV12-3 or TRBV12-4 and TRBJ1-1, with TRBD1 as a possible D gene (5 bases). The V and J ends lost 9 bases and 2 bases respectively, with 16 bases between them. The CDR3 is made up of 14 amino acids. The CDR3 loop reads CASGRAGINTEAFF. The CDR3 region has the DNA TGTGCCAGTGGAAGGGCAGGGATAAACACTGAAGCTTTCTTT.

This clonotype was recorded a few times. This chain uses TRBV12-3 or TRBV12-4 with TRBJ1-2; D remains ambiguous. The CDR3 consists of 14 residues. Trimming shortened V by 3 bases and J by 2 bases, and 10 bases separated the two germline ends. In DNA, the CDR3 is TGTGCCAGCAGTTTCATAGGCCCGAACTATGGCTACACCTTC. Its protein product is CASSFIGPNYGYTF.

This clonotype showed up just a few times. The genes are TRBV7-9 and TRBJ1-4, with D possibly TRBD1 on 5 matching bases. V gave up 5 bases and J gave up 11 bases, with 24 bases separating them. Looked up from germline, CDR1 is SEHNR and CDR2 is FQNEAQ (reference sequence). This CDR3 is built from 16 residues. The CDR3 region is CASSPDKDGGLIKLFF. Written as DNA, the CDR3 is TGTGCCAGCAGCCCCGACAAAGATGGGGGTTTGATCAAACTGTTTTTT.

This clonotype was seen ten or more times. In DNA, the CDR3 is TGTGCCAGCAGTGAATACCAGGCTAAGCAGTACTTC. Its protein product is CASSEYQAKQYF. V gene TRBV25-1 combines with J gene TRBJ2-7; D gene uncertain. The CDR3 consists of 12 residues. Per germline, CDR1 MGHDK and CDR2 SYGVNS. The V end lost 0 bases, the J end lost 8 bases, and 8 bases lay between the germline ends.

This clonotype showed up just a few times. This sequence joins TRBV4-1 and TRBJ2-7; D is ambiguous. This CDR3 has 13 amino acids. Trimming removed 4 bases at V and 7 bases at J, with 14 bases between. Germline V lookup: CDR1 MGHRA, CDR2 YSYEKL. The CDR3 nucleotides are TGCGCCAGCAGCCGTCGATCCGGTGGTGAGCAGTACTTC. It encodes CASSRRSGGEQYF.

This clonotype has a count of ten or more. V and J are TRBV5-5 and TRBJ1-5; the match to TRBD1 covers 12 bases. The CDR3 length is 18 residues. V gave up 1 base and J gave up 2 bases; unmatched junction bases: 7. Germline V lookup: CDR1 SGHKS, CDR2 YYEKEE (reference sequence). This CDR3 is CASSLRGQGAIGNQPQHF. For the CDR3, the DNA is TGTGCCAGCAGCTTGAGGGGACAGGGGGCGATTGGCAATCAGCCCCAGCATTTT.

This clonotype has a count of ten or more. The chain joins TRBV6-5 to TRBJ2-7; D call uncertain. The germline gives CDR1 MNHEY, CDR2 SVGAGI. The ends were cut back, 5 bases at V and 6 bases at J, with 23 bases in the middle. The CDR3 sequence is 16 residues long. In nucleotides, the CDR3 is TGTGCCAGCAGTCCCTTCTCGTTAGCAGGTTTGGCCGAGCAGTACTTC. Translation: CASSPFSLAGLAEQYF.

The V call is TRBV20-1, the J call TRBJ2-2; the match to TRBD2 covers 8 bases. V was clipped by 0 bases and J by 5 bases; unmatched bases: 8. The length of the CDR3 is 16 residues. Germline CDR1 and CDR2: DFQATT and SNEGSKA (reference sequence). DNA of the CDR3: TGCAGTGCTAGAGATCCCCGGGGGGGGTTAACCGGGGAGCTGTTTTTT. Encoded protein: CSARDPRGGLTGELFF.

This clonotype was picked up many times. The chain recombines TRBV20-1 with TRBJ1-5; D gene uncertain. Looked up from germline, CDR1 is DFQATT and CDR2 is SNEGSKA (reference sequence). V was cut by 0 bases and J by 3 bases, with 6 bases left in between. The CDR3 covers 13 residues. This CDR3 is CSAREGFNQPQHF. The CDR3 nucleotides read TGCAGTGCTAGAGAGGGTTTCAATCAGCCCCAGCATTTT.

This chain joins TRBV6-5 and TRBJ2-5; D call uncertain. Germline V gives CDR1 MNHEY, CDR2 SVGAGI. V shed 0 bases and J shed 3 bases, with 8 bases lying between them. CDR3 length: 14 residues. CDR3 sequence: CASSYSPREETQYF. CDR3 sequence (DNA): TGTGCCAGCAGTTACTCCCCTCGGGAAGAGACCCAGTACTTC.